This TCR beta chain was captured in a study of control samples from healthy donors and cancer patients. CDR1 is SGHRS and CDR2 is YFSETQ in the germline V gene. The CDR3 has 14 residues. Trimming shortened V by 4 bases and J by 7 bases, and 12 bases separated the two germline ends. Libraries were prepared by immunoSEQ multiplex PCR; TCRdb keeps only in-frame clonotypes and omits some of them. Of 150,000 to 180,000 clones in the sample, around 96% were seen once. Sequenced input: blood. The chain is built from TRBV5-1 and TRBJ1-6, with unresolved D. This TCR was sampled from a man aged 35-49 years in good health. This CDR3 is CASSPSGINSPLHF. The CDR3 DNA follows: TGCGCCAGCAGCCCTTCGGGGATAAATTCACCCCTCCACTTT.